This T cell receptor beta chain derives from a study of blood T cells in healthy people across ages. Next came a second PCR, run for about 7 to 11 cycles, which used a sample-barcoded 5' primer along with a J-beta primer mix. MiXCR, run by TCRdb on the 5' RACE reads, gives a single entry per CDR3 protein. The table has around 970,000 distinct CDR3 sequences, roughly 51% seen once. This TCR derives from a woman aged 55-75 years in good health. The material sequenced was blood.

The CDR3 bases are TGCGCCAGCAGGAACGACAGGGGAGGTCAGTACGAGCAGTACTTC. This sequence encodes CASRNDRGGQYEQYF. The gene calls are TRBV5-1 and TRBJ2-4; TRBD1 matches 8 bases. The J call may be incorrect, as the DNA end agrees better with TRBJ2-7. Germline CDR1 and CDR2: SGHRS and YFSETQ. This CDR3 is 15 amino acids long.